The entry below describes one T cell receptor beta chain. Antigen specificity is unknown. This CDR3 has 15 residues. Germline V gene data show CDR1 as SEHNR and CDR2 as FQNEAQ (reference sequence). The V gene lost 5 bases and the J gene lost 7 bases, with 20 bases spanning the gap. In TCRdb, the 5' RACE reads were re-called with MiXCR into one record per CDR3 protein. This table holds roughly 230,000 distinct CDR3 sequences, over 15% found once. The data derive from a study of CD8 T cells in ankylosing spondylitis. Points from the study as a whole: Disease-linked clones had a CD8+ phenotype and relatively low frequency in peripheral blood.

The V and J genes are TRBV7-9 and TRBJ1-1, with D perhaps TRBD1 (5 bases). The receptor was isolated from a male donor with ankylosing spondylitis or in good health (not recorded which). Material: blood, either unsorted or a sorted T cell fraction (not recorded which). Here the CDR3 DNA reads TGTGCCAGCAGCCCCCGACAGAACCCTAACGTTGAAGCTTTCTTT. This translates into CASSPRQNPNVEAFF.